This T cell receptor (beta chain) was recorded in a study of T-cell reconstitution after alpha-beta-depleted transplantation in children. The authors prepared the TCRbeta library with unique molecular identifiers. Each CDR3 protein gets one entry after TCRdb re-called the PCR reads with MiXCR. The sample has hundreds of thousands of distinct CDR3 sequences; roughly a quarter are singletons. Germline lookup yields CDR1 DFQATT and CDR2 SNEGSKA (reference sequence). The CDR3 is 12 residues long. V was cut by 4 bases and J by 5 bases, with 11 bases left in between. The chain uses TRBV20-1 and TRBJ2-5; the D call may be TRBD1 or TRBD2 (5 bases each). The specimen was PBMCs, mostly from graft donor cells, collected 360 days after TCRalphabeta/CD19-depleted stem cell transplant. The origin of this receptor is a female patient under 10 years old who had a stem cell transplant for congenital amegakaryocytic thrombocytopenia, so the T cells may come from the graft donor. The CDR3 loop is CSAKGLAETQYF. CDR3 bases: TGCAGTGCTAAGGGGCTAGCTGAGACCCAGTACTTC.